The present entry profiles one TCR beta chain with its context. What it binds is unknown. These data are taken from a study of CD8 T cells in ankylosing spondylitis. A quantitative 5'-RACE method, one with molecular barcodes, was used to make TCR beta libraries. TCRdb processed the 5' RACE reads anew with MiXCR; each CDR3 protein has one entry. The sample consists of 160,000 or so distinct CDR3 sequences, around a tenth of them appearing once. V lost 5 bases and J 1 base, leaving 11 bases between the germline ends. CDR3 length equals 14 residues. Germline CDR1 and CDR2: MGHDK and SYGVNS. Findings and caveats of the study: Certain motif variants had earlier been reported in reactive arthritis synovial fluid and blood.

The TCR originated in a female donor with ankylosing spondylitis or in good health (not recorded which). The chain employs TRBV25-1 and TRBJ1-1, with D possibly TRBD1 on 6 matching bases. The sample taken for sequencing was blood, either unsorted or a sorted T cell fraction (not recorded which). This CDR3 is CASSPRQENTEAFF. As DNA, the CDR3 is TGTGCCAGCAGTCCTCGACAGGAGAACACTGAAGCTTTCTTT.